A selection of T cell receptor beta chains follows, all from one sample in a study of OX40 agonist ivuxolimab in advanced cancers. The protocol was immunoSEQ multiplex PCR, while the TCRdb copy is restricted to in-frame clones and leaves out a portion. Of roughly 60,000 clones listed, roughly 86% are singletons. This specimen was CD4+ or CD8+ T cells sorted from blood, taken in a trial of the OX40 agonist ivuxolimab. The receptors were gathered from an adult with an advanced solid tumor such as melanoma, head and neck, liver or kidney cancer. Each CDR3 is given with its conserved first and last residue. A D gene is named only where the DNA matches it firmly. Only some rows state a clone size, as once, few, many or a class for expanded clones.

j_call	v_call	d_call	clone_size	cdr3_aa	cdr3_nt
TRBJ2-7	TRBV6-1	.	.	CASSQGKLYEQYF	TGTGCCAGCAGCCAAGGGAAACTCTACGAGCAGTACTTC
TRBJ1-2	TRBV4-3	.	.	CASSQGHGYTF	TGCGCCAGCAGCCAAGGACATGGCTACACCTTC
TRBJ2-1	TRBV6-6	TRBD1	.	CASSYGRDREQFF	TGTGCCAGCAGTTATGGGCGGGACAGGGAGCAGTTCTTC
TRBJ1-3	TRBV10-2	.	.	CASSESATPGNTIYF	TGCGCCAGCAGTGAGTCGGCAACTCCGGGAAACACCATATATTTT
TRBJ2-4	TRBV14	.	.	CASSKGGLAKNIQYF	TGTGCCAGCAGCAAAGGAGGGTTAGCCAAAAACATTCAGTACTTC
TRBJ1-1	TRBV5-1	.	.	CASSPEAGYTEAFF	TGCGCCAGCAGTCCCGAGGCTGGATACACTGAAGCTTTCTTT
TRBJ2-7	TRBV5-4	TRBD1	.	CASSIPGTGGFEQYF	TGTGCCAGCAGCATACCCGGGACAGGGGGGTTTGAGCAGTACTTC
TRBJ1-4	TRBV28	.	once	CASSSQPRQEKLFF	TGTGCCAGCAGTTCCCAACCAAGACAGGAAAAACTGTTTTTT
TRBJ1-2	TRBV14	TRBD1	.	CASSQVGQGVGVTF	TGTGCCAGCAGCCAAGTCGGACAGGGGGTGGGTGTCACCTTC
TRBJ2-2	TRBV5-6	.	few	CASSWGRYTGELFF	TGTGCCAGCAGCTGGGGACGTTACACCGGGGAGCTGTTTTTT
TRBJ1-2	TRBV20-1	.	.	CSARKTGGYTF	TGCAGTGCTCGAAAGACGGGGGGCTACACCTTC
TRBJ2-3	TRBV4-1	.	.	CASSQILGQTSTDTQYF	TGCGCCAGCAGCCAGATACTTGGACAGACTAGCACAGATACGCAGTATTTT
TRBJ2-5	TRBV5-6	.	.	CASSFRTLGGETQYF	TGTGCCAGCAGCTTTCGAACCCTAGGGGGAGAGACCCAGTACTTC
TRBJ2-7	TRBV6-1	.	.	CASRAFASYEQYF	TGTGCCAGCAGGGCCTTCGCCTCCTACGAGCAGTACTTC
TRBJ2-2	TRBV5-1	TRBD1	.	CASSLWTGTTGELFF	TGCGCCAGCAGCTTGTGGACAGGGACCACCGGGGAGCTGTTTTTT
TRBJ1-5	TRBV10-3	.	few	CAISAGDQPQHF	TGTGCCATCAGCGCAGGGGACCAGCCCCAGCATTTT
TRBJ1-2	TRBV5-4	.	.	CASSPRTVDYGGYTF	TGTGCCAGCAGCCCTCGGACAGTGGATTACGGTGGCTACACCTTC
TRBJ2-7	TRBV5-8	TRBD2	.	CASRAWEGIFEQYF	TGTGCCAGCAGGGCCTGGGAGGGGATCTTTGAGCAGTACTTC
TRBJ2-7	TRBV28	.	once	CASSLPQGTYEQYF	TGTGCCAGCAGTTTACCCCAGGGAACCTACGAGCAGTACTTC
TRBJ1-3	TRBV5-1	.	.	CASSLGPVSGNTIYF	TGCGCCAGCAGCTTGGGGCCAGTCTCTGGAAACACCATATATTTT
TRBJ2-3	TRBV7-2	TRBD2	.	CASSYRLAGGTDTQYF	TGTGCCAGCAGTTACAGACTAGCGGGGGGCACAGATACGCAGTATTTT
TRBJ1-1	TRBV6-5	TRBD1	.	CASSYSYRGTEAFF	TGTGCCAGCAGTTACTCCTACAGGGGAACTGAAGCTTTCTTT
TRBJ2-4	TRBV7-8	.	.	CASSPSEGTLLSIQYF	TGTGCCAGCAGCCCGAGTGAGGGTACGCTTTTGAGCATTCAGTACTTC
TRBJ1-1	TRBV5-1	.	.	CASSLVGGVITEAFF	TGCGCCAGCAGCTTGGTTGGGGGGGTGATCACTGAAGCTTTCTTT
TRBJ2-1	TRBV7-2	.	.	CASTRGLPLTYEQFF	TGTGCCAGCACCAGGGGACTCCCCCTCACGTATGAGCAGTTCTTC
TRBJ1-1	TRBV9	.	.	CASSVRVEGEAFF	TGTGCCAGCAGCGTCAGGGTGGAGGGTGAAGCTTTCTTT